The entry that follows covers one T cell receptor (beta chain) sequence. What it binds is not known. The CDR3 consists of 13 residues. The V and J ends lost 6 bases and 4 bases, in that order; junction bases with no gene match: 3. From germline, CDR1 is MNHEY and CDR2 SVGAGI. This record belongs to a study of cytomegalovirus exposure and HLA in healthy donors. General study findings and limits: Rare sequences made up most TCRs, while some public TCRs were found in many donors. Overall, around 160 TCR beta chains were annotated as cytomegalovirus-associated. Later genetic work tied a missense DCLRE1C variant to beta-chain V and J trimming.

Vbeta (60) and Jbeta (13) primers were used in the PCR. Profiled with immunoSEQ multiplex PCR; TCRdb holds only in-frame clones, not every one. The sample includes 90,000 to 100,000 clones, about 76% of them seen just once. This receptor was taken from a woman in her thirties or forties in good health and CMV-seronegative. The sample was PBMCs. V gene TRBV6-5 combines with J gene TRBJ2-3; 8 nucleotides align to TRBD2. The CDR3 here is CASSGGAPDTQYF. The CDR3 DNA is TGTGCCAGCAGCGGGGGGGCCCCAGATACGCAGTATTTT.